The 20 T cell receptor beta chains below come from one sample, sequenced in a study of T cells in Graves' hyperthyroidism and ophthalmopathy. TCR beta CDR3 regions were amplified from RNA transcripts. Using the HTBI primer set, a first-round RT-PCR was run on the TCR CDR3. TCRdb re-analysed the multiplex PCR reads in MiXCR, keeping a single row per CDR3 protein. The table records about 350,000 distinct CDR3 sequences, 11% to 15% of them present only once. The specimen was blood. The receptor source for this set is a woman in her twenties or thirties with Graves' hyperthyroidism.

This clonotype has ten or more counts. This sequence joins TRBV6-5 and TRBJ2-3; D gene uncertain. V dropped 2 bases and J dropped 5 bases, with 8 bases sitting between them. The CDR3 loop spans 13 amino acids. Germline loops: CDR1 MNHEY, CDR2 SVGAGI. CDR3 sequence: CASSYGSRDTQYF. In DNA, the CDR3 is TGTGCCAGCAGTTACGGTTCCAGAGATACGCAGTATTTT.

At least ten counts were recorded for this clonotype. The genes are TRBV6-5 and TRBJ2-7, with 7 bases aligning to TRBD1. The CDR3 loop spans 14 amino acids. Germline V gives CDR1 MNHEY, CDR2 SVGAGI. Trimming took 0 bases from V and 5 from J; bases not matched to a gene: 4. For the CDR3, the DNA is TGTGCCAGCAGTTACTCGGGACAGACCCACGAGCAGTACTTC. Translated: CASSYSGQTHEQYF.

This clonotype was detected a few times. One junction end disagrees with the germline gene, perhaps due to a read error. The V call is TRBV28, the J call TRBJ2-7, with 10 bases matching TRBD2. Germline V CDR1 and CDR2: MDHEN, SYDVKM. The CDR3 consists of 13 residues. CDR3 residues: CASISSGSYEQYF. CDR3 coding DNA: TGTGCCAGCATCTCTAGCGGGAGCTACGAGCAGTACTTT.

The chain couples TRBV20-1 to TRBJ2-2; 8 bases agree with TRBD2. V lost 6 bases, J lost 5 bases, and 11 bases stayed unmatched. The V gene's germline CDR1 is DFQATT and CDR2 SNEGSKA (reference sequence). The CDR3 has 15 amino acids. CDR3 bases: TGCAGTGCCCGGCCAGCGGGAGTGAATACCGGGGAGCTGTTTTTT. It yields the protein CSARPAGVNTGELFF.

This clonotype is a singleton in its sample. One base away lies a much larger clone, so this may be a sequencing read error. The V and J genes are TRBV27 and TRBJ2-5, with D perhaps TRBD1 or TRBD2 (5 bases each). CDR3 length: 14 amino acids. Germline V lookup: CDR1 MNHEY, CDR2 SMNVEV (reference sequence). This CDR3 is CDSSLSWGQETQYF. DNA of the CDR3: TGTGACAGCAGTTTATCTTGGGGGCAAGAGACCCAGTACTTC.

This clonotype has a count of ten or more. V usage is TRBV6-1 and J usage is TRBJ2-7, with 12 bases fitting TRBD2. V was pared by 0 bases and J by 3 bases, with 6 bases of the junction left unmatched. Germline loops: CDR1 MNHNS, CDR2 SASEGT. The CDR3 has 17 residues. The DNA of the CDR3 is TGTGCCAGCAGTGAAGCACTAGCGGGAGGTCAGAGCTACGAGCAGTACTTC. It is translated as CASSEALAGGQSYEQYF.

This clonotype was seen at least ten times. The chain uses TRBV6-1 and TRBJ1-2; TRBD1 matches at 10 bases. J was trimmed by 4 bases and V by 5 bases; bases with no gene match: 4. Looked up from germline, CDR1 is MNHNS and CDR2 is SASEGT. The CDR3 runs 14 residues. In DNA, the CDR3 is TGTGCCAGCAGTCGGACAGGGGGGATCTATGGCTACACCTTC. It specifies CASSRTGGIYGYTF.

This clonotype was seen at least ten times. The V call is TRBV29-1, the J call TRBJ2-3; D may correspond to TRBD1 or TRBD2 (5 bases each). Germline CDR1 SQVTM, CDR2 ANQGSEA. V was cut by 4 bases and J by 5 bases, with 13 bases left in between. This CDR3 has 13 amino acids. The DNA of the CDR3 is TGCAGCGTTGCCGGGACCCTAGGAGATACGCAGTATTTT. Residues: CSVAGTLGDTQYF.

This sequence joins TRBV7-6 and TRBJ2-2; 7 nucleotides line up with TRBD2. The CDR3 consists of 18 residues. Trimming cost V 1 base and J 0 bases; bases outside gene matches: 8. Germline CDR1 is SGHVS and CDR2 is FNYEAQ. For the CDR3, the DNA is TGTGCCAGCAGCTTAGTCATAGCGGGCTCCGCGAACACCGGGGAGCTGTTTTTT. Its translation is CASSLVIAGSANTGELFF.

This clonotype was recorded many times. This chain uses TRBV5-1 with TRBJ2-1; D gene unclear. V was pared by 1 base and J by 5 bases, with 4 bases between. Looked up from germline, CDR1 is SGHRS and CDR2 is YFSETQ. The CDR3 has 12 residues. CDR3 region: CASSLLNNEQFF. The CDR3 DNA is TGCGCCAGCAGCTTGCTCAACAATGAGCAGTTCTTC.

The rearrangement uses TRBV20-1 and TRBJ2-1; D is undetermined. From germline, CDR1 is DFQATT and CDR2 SNEGSKA (reference sequence). The germline V and J ends were trimmed by 3 bases and 7 bases, with 7 bases remaining between them. This CDR3 region has 11 residues. CDR3 sequence (DNA): TGCAGTGCTAGGCCGTTTAATGAGCAGTTCTTC. Its protein product is CSARPFNEQFF.

Ten or more counts support this clonotype. V is TRBV20-1 and J is TRBJ1-1, with D maybe TRBD1 (6 bases). The germline V gene has CDR1 DFQATT and CDR2 SNEGSKA (reference sequence). V was trimmed by 5 bases and J by 1 base, leaving 11 bases between them. CDR3 size: 13 residues. The CDR3 is CSAPRTANTEAFF. The DNA of the CDR3 is TGCAGTGCTCCTCGGACAGCGAACACTGAAGCTTTCTTT.

The chain carries TRBV30 and TRBJ2-7, with 9 bases aligning to TRBD1. The V and J ends lost 2 bases and 0 bases, in that order; junction bases with no gene match: 8. There are 16 residues in the CDR3. Germline V gene data show CDR1 as GTSNPN and CDR2 as SVGIG (reference sequence). The CDR3 reads CAWSFNRQGGSYEQYF. DNA of the CDR3: TGTGCCTGGAGTTTCAATAGACAGGGGGGCTCCTACGAGCAGTACTTC. Looking up the rest from reference TRBV30 and TRBJ2-7 gives the full variable domain: SQTIHQWPATLVQPVGSPLSLECTVEGTSNPNLYWYRQAAGRGLQLLFYSVGIGQISSEVPQNLSASRPQDRQFILSSKKLLLSDSGFYLCAWSFNRQGGSYEQYFGPGTRLTVT.

This clonotype has a count of ten or more. The V call is TRBV20-1, the J call TRBJ2-1; TRBD2 matches 10 bases. The CDR3 is made up of 17 amino acids. The J segment lost 4 bases and the V segment lost 0 bases, leaving 9 bases of the junction unmatched. Germline-derived CDR1 and CDR2 are DFQATT and SNEGSKA (reference sequence). The DNA of the CDR3 is TGCAGTGCTAGAGATCCGGGAACTAGCGGGGATTACAATGAGCAGTTCTTC. It encodes CSARDPGTSGDYNEQFF.

The V call is TRBV20-1, the J call TRBJ1-2; TRBD1 aligns across 9 bases. CDR3 length: 13 amino acids. Germline trimming cut 6 bases from V and 6 bases from J; bases unmatched to any gene: 8. Germline values: CDR1 DFQATT, CDR2 SNEGSKA (reference sequence). The DNA for the CDR3 is TGCAGTGCAGCGACAGGGGGGGCTAATGGCTACACCTTC. Protein: CSAATGGANGYTF.

This clonotype has just a few counts. The chain is built from TRBV5-1 and TRBJ1-4; D is unresolved. The germline V and J ends were trimmed by 0 bases and 1 base, with 4 bases remaining between them. The V gene's germline CDR1 is SGHRS and CDR2 YFSETQ. The CDR3 contains 14 residues. The chain's CDR3 is CASSLVGTNEKLFF. The CDR3 coding sequence is TGCGCCAGCAGCTTGGTGGGAACTAATGAAAAACTGTTTTTT.

This clonotype was observed a handful of times. The rearrangement joins TRBV28 to TRBJ2-3, with D unresolved. Looked up from germline, CDR1 is MDHEN and CDR2 is SYDVKM. Trimming pared 6 bases from V and 3 bases from J, leaving 7 bases between. The CDR3 sequence is 12 residues long. This chain's CDR3 is CASRALTDTQYF. The CDR3 DNA follows: TGTGCCAGCAGAGCCCTAACAGATACGCAGTATTTT.

This clonotype turned up a few times. Here the CDR3 reads CSASPWTSGRASYNEQFF. CDR3 coding DNA: TGCAGTGCTAGTCCGTGGACTAGCGGGAGGGCTTCCTACAATGAGCAGTTCTTC. The chain combines TRBV20-1 with TRBJ2-1; 15 bases match TRBD2. This CDR3 is built from 18 residues. The V gene end was trimmed by 3 bases and the J gene end by 1 base; junction bases not matched to a gene: 7. Germline V lookup: CDR1 DFQATT, CDR2 SNEGSKA (reference sequence).

This clonotype was recorded many times. CDR3 nucleotide sequence: TGCAGCGCTGAGGGTCTCCGCACAGATACGCAGTATTTT. This gives the protein CSAEGLRTDTQYF. This chain joins TRBV29-1 and TRBJ2-3; TRBD2 is a possible D gene (5 bases). The V and J ends lost 7 bases and 1 base respectively, with 12 bases between them. CDR1 is SQVTM and CDR2 is ANQGSEA in the germline V gene. This CDR3 has 13 amino acids.

V usage is TRBV5-1 and J usage is TRBJ2-7, with D uncertain. The CDR3 length is 15 residues. The germline gives CDR1 SGHRS, CDR2 YFSETQ. The V end was cut by 4 bases, the J end by 3 bases, with 17 bases between. The CDR3 DNA reads TGCGCCAGCAGCGCTCCCAACAGCTTCCTCTACGAGCAGTACTTC. Encoded protein: CASSAPNSFLYEQYF.